This TCR beta chain was sequenced in a study of cytomegalovirus exposure and HLA in healthy donors. 13 Jbeta primers and 60 Vbeta primers were used for the PCR. The protocol was immunoSEQ multiplex PCR, while the TCRdb copy is restricted to in-frame clones and leaves out a portion. The sample has about 170,000 clones, approximately 84% seen once. Unmatched junction bases numbered 3, after V lost 8 bases and J lost 2 bases. Germline assignment: CDR1 SQVTM and CDR2 ANQGSEA. There are 12 residues in the CDR3. Study results and limitations: Later analysis demonstrated an association between a missense DCLRE1C variant and TCR beta V- and J-gene trimming. Presence/absence analyses rested on an assumption that sequencing depth was roughly uniform across donors. Both high specificity and high sensitivity reportedly marked the classifier's diagnosis of cytomegalovirus status. Segments of the TCR beta V type were, in most cases, productive about 90% or about 30% of the time in an earlier analysis.

Remarks on this clone: Its target is not known.

The rearrangement uses TRBV29-1 and TRBJ1-1; 9 bases align to TRBD1. Source material: PBMCs. This clonotype originated in a man aged 18 to 29 in good health and CMV-seropositive. CDR3 nucleotide sequence: TGCAGCTGGGGACAGGGAAACACTGAAGCTTTCTTT. It specifies CSWGQGNTEAFF.